This TCR beta chain is from a study of T cells in Graves' hyperthyroidism and ophthalmopathy. RNA transcripts yielded amplified TCR beta CDR3 regions. A set of HTBI primers served as the primers for a first-round RT-PCR of the TCR CDR3. Via MiXCR, TCRdb re-called the multiplex PCR reads, giving one row per CDR3 protein. Altogether roughly 500,000 distinct CDR3 sequences are present, 40% to 50% being singletons, with the ten largest covering around 44%. Findings of the study overall: In the blood, most expanded thyroid clonotypes above 0.001 appeared as well.

V was pared by 7 bases and J by 3 bases, with 10 bases of the junction left unmatched. Germline CDR1 is MNHEY and CDR2 is SVGAGI. The CDR3 runs to 15 residues. This clonotype was picked up many times. Its antigen is unknown. The chain links TRBV6-5 to TRBJ1-2, with 8 bases that match TRBD1. The origin of this receptor is an adult woman with Graves' disease, either hyperthyroidism or ophthalmopathy (not recorded which). Sequences were obtained from peripheral blood or thyroid tissue (not recorded which). The CDR3 sequence is CASNPTGGDDYGYTF. The CDR3 DNA is TGTGCCAGCAACCCTACAGGGGGAGATGACTATGGCTACACCTTC.